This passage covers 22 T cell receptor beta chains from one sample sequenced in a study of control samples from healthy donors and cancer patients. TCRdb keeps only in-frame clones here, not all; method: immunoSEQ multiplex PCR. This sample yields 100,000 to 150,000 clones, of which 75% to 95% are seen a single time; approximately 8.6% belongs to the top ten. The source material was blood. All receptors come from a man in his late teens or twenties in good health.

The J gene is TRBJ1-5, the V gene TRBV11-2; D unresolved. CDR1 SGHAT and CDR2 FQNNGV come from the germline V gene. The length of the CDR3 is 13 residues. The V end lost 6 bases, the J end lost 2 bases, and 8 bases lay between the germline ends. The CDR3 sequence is CASSLDRNQPQHF. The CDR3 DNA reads TGTGCCAGCAGTCTGGACCGCAATCAGCCCCAGCATTTT.

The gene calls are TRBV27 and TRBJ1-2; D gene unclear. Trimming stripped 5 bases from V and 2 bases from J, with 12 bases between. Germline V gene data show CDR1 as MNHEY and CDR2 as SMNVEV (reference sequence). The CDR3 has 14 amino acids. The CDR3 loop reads CASSPKTANYGYTF. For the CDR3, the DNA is TGTGCCAGCAGTCCCAAGACCGCAAACTATGGCTACACCTTC.

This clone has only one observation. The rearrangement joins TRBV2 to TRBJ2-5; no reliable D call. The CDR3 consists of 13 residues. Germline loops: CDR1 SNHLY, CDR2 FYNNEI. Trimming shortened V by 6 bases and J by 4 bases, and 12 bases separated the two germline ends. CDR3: CASRVTLLETQYF. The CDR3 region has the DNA TGTGCCAGCAGGGTGACATTATTAGAGACCCAGTACTTC.

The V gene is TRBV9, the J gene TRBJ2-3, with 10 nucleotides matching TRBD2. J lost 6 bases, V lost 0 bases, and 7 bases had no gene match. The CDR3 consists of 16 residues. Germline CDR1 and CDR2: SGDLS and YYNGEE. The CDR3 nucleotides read TGTGCCAGCAGCGTAGTGAGCGGGGGGGCGGTGGATACGCAGTATTTT. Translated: CASSVVSGGAVDTQYF.

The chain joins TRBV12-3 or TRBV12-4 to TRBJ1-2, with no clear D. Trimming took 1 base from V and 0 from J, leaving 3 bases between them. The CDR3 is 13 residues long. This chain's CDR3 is CASSLGSNYGYTF. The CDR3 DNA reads TGTGCCAGCAGTTTAGGGTCTAACTATGGCTACACCTTC.

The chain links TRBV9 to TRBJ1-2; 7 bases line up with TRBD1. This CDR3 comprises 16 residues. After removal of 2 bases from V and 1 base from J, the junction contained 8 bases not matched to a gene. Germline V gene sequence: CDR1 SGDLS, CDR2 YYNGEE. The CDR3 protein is CASSVRPGQNNYGYTF. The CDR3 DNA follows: TGTGCCAGCAGCGTCCGACCGGGACAGAATAACTATGGCTACACCTTC.

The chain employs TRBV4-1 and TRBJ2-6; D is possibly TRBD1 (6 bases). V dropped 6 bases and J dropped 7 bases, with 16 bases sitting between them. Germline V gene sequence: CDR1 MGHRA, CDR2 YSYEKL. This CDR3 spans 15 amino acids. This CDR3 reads CASRNRDTNANVLTF. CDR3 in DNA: TGCGCCAGCAGGAACCGGGACACTAACGCCAACGTCCTGACTTTC.

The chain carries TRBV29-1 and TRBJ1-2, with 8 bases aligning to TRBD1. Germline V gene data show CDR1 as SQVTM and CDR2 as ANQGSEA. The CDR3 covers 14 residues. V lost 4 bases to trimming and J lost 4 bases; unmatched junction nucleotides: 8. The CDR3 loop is CSVVGQGRGYGYTF. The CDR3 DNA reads TGCAGCGTTGTTGGACAGGGTCGGGGCTATGGCTACACCTTC.

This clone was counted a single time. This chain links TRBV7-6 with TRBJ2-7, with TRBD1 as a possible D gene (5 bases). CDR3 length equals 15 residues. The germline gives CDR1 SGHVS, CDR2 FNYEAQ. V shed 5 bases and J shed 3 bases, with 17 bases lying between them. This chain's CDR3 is CASSPLQGGSYEQYF. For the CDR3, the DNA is TGTGCCAGCAGCCCCTTGCAGGGTGGTAGCTACGAGCAGTACTTC.

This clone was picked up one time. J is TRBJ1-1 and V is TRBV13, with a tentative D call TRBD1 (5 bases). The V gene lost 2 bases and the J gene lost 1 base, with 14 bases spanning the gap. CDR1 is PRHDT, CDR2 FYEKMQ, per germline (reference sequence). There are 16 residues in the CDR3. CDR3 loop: CASSLLGVQGNTEAFF. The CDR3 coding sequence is TGTGCCAGCAGCTTATTGGGGGTGCAGGGGAACACTGAAGCTTTCTTT.

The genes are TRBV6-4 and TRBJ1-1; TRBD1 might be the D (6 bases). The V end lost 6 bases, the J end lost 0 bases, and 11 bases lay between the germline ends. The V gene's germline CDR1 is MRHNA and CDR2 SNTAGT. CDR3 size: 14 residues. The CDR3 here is CASRGASLNTEAFF. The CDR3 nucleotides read TGTGCCAGCAGGGGGGCCTCGCTGAACACTGAAGCTTTCTTT.

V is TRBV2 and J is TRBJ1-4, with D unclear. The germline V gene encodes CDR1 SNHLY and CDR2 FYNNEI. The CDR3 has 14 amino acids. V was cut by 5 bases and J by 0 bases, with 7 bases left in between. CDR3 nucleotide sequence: TGTGCCAGCAGTAGGGTCACAACTAATGAAAAACTGTTTTTT. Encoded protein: CASSRVTTNEKLFF.

Here the CDR3 reads CASSTLKDSYYEQYF. The CDR3 DNA is TGTGCCAGTAGTACCCTCAAGGACAGTTACTACGAGCAGTACTTC. J is TRBJ2-7 and V is TRBV19; D possibly corresponds to TRBD1 (6 bases). V shed 4 bases and J shed 3 bases, with 16 bases lying between them. This CDR3 region has 15 residues. Germline V gives CDR1 LNHDA, CDR2 SQIVND (reference sequence). Complete variable domain (other parts from reference TRBV19 and TRBJ2-7): DGGITQSPKYLFRKEGQNVTLSCEQNLNHDAMYWYRQDPGQGLRLIYYSQIVNDFQKGDIAEGYSVSREKKESFPLTVTSAQKNPTAFYLCASSTLKDSYYEQYFGPGTRLTVT.

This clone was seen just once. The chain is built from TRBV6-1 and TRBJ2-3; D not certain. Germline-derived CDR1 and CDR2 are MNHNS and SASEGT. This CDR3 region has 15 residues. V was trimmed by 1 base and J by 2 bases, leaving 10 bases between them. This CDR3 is CASSEGQFLTDTQYF. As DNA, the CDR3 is TGTGCCAGCAGTGAAGGCCAGTTCCTCACAGATACGCAGTATTTT.

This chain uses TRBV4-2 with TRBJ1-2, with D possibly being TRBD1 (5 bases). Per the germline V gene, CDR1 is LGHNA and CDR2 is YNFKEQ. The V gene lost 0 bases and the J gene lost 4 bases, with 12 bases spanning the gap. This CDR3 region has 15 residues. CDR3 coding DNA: TGTGCCAGCAGCCAAGAGGTCGAGGGGATCTATGGCTACACCTTC. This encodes CASSQEVEGIYGYTF.

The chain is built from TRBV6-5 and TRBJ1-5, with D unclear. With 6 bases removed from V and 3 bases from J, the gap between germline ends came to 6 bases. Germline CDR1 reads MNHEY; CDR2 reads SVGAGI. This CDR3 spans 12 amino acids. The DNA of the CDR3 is TGTGCCAGCAGCCCCATCAATCAGCCCCAGCATTTT. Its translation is CASSPINQPQHF.

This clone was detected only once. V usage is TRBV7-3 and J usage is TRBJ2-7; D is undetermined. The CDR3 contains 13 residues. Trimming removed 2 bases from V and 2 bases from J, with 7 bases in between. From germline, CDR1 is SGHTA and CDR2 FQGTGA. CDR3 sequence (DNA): TGTGCCAGCAGCTTACACAGAACCTACGAGCAGTACTTC. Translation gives CASSLHRTYEQYF. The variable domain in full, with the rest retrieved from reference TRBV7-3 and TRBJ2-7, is GAGVSQTPSNKVTEKGKYVELRCDPISGHTALYWYRQSLGQGPEFLIYFQGTGAADDSGLPNDRFFAVRPEGSVSTLKIQRTERGDSAVYLCASSLHRTYEQYFGPGTRLTVT.

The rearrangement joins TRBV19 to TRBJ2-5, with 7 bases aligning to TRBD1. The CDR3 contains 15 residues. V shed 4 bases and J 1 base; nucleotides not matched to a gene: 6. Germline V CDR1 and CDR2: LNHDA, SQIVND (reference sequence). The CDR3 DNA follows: TGTGCCAGTAGTACCCTACAGGGGACCCAAGAGACCCAGTACTTC. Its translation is CASSTLQGTQETQYF.

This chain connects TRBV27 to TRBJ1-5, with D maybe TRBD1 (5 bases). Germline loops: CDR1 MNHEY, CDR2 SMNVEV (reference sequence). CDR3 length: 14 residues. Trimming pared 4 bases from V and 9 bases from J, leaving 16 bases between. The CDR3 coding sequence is TGTGCCAGCAGTTCGGGACCGATAGGTCTGCCCCAGCATTTT. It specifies CASSSGPIGLPQHF.

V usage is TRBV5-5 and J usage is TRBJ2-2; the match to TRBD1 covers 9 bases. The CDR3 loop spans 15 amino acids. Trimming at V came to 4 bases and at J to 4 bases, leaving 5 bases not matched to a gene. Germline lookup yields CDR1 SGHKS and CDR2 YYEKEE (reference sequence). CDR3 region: CASSLTGGSTGELFF. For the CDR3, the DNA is TGTGCCAGCAGCCTGACAGGGGGTAGCACCGGGGAGCTGTTTTTT.

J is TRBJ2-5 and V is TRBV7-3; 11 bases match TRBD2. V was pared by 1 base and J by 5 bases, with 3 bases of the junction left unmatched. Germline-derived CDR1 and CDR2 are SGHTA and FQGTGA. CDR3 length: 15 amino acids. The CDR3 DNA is TGTGCCAGCAGCTTAATAGCGGGGGGGCCGGAGACCCAGTACTTC. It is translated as CASSLIAGGPETQYF.

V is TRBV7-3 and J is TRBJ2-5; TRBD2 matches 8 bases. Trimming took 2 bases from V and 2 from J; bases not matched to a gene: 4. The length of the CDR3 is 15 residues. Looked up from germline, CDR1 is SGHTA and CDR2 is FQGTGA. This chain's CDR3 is CASSLYASGQETQYF. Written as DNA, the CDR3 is TGTGCCAGCAGCTTATATGCTAGCGGGCAAGAGACCCAGTACTTC.